This T cell receptor (beta chain) was profiled in a study of CD8 T cells in Susac syndrome. On this clonotype itself: Its antigen is not known.

An amount of RNA that ranged from roughly 0.5 to 1 ug was reverse transcribed with random hexamers. TCRdb ran MiXCR on the immunoSEQ multiplex PCR reads and lists one entry per CDR3 protein. The profile covers around 130,000 distinct CDR3 sequences, with 90% to 95% appearing a single time and more than 0.095% taken by the ten largest. Sequencing of TCR beta covered CD8+ and CD4+ T cells obtained from blood. The individuals used as controls were healthy donors who had been matched for both age and sex. Germline loops: CDR1 SQVTM, CDR2 ANQGSEA. The length of the CDR3 is 15 residues. Trimming cost V 1 base and J 7 bases, with 17 bases left between them. Notes on the study in general: It was acknowledged in the study that the number of individuals who were included in its TCR sequencing and HLA analysis was relatively small.

The sample comprised CD4+ T cells from PBMCs. This receptor was taken from a human donor in good health. The V and J genes are TRBV29-1 and TRBJ2-1, with D possibly TRBD2 on 5 matching bases. Written as DNA, the CDR3 is TGCAGCGTTGAAGGTATCGGTGGAGGAGGTAATGAGCAGTTCTTC. It encodes CSVEGIGGGGNEQFF.